This paragraph covers one T cell receptor beta chain sequence. This clonotype was detected only a few times. Its antigen has not been determined. There are no base qualities to consult, and no much larger clone falls within one base. Graves' hyperthyroidism was defined as stable when no progression to ophthalmopathy occurred over 18 months of follow-up. The hyperthyroidism patients were between 18 and 65 years old and newly diagnosed, with a disease duration of less than 2 months. Patients with uncontrolled infections, other autoimmune diseases, pregnancy or lactation were excluded. Clinical symptoms, serum thyroxine and TRAb, thyroid ultrasound, and orbital computed tomography formed the basis for the diagnoses. PBMCs were isolated from about 10 ml of fresh peripheral blood by Ficoll-Paque density gradient centrifugation. Total RNA was extracted using Trizol reagent, and RNA quality was assessed on an Agilent 2100 Bioanalyzer.

The sample originates from a study of T cells in Graves' hyperthyroidism and ophthalmopathy (dated by TCRdb to between 2018 and 2020). Describing the broader study: Peripheral blood samples were taken at initial diagnosis, before any treatment was given. A discovery cohort of about a hundred patients, approximately 45 with Graves' ophthalmopathy and more than 55 with stable Graves' hyperthyroidism, was used to find distinguishing TCR V-J signatures. Prospective prediction of ophthalmopathy was tested in an independent validation cohort consisting of 18 to 20 hyperthyroidism patients and over 15 patients who later progressed to ophthalmopathy. The roughly 100 discovery patients were randomly split 7:3 into training and test sets. In addition, the study compared T-cell repertoires in thyroid tissue and in blood from about 6 Graves' hyperthyroidism patients. Following sampling, methimazole starting at 30 mg daily was given to hyperthyroidism patients, and high-dose intravenous methylprednisolone was given to ophthalmopathy patients. According to the paper, TCR Vbeta CDR3 sequencing was carried out on 135 peripheral blood samples, which came from approximately 41 ophthalmopathy, approximately 72 hyperthyroidism and roughly 17 progressor patients. Findings and caveats that apply to the study as a whole: A 13 V-J signature model separated ophthalmopathy from stable hyperthyroidism, with around 91% sensitivity and just under 84% specificity in cross-validation and 80%/75% in testing. Most expanded thyroid clonotypes (frequency above 0.001) were also detected in blood, a finding suggesting that blood repertoires may reflect thyroid immune responses. Sample size was not statistically predetermined, and blinding of investigators to group allocation was not performed. In validation, progression to ophthalmopathy was predicted by the model with 65% to 71% sensitivity and roughly 76% specificity, a median of about 6.8 months before onset.

Spanning cysteine to phenylalanine, the CDR3 consists of 14 amino acids. This entry keeps only the CDR3 DNA: 42 bases, framed from base 1. At the junction V is shortened by 3 bases and J by 0 bases, with 8 bases in between. The germline V gene (reference sequence) specifies WNHNN as CDR1 and SYGVQD as CDR2. TCR beta CDR3 regions were amplified from RNA transcripts. The first round of RT-PCR for the TCR CDR3 was performed with the HTBI primer set and the Qiagen OneStep RT-PCR kit. The libraries were constructed in a second round of multiplex PCR and then size-selected and purified. Paired-end sequencing of the libraries was performed with 100 bp reads on an Illumina HiSeq2000. Per the authors' processing: Raw data were processed with SOAPnuke, discarding reads with adapters, uncalled bases, mean Phred below 15, or no exact constant-primer or identifier match. High-quality paired reads were merged using COPE v1.2.5, and each unique nucleotide sequence was defined as a clonotype. MiTCR v1.1 was used to align the clonotypes against IMGT TRBV, TRBD and TRBJ reference segments. The analysis was restricted to V-J combinations with a frequency above 0.0001, which together covered about 99% of the repertoires. The TCS score was defined as the ratio of F50 (clonal expansion) to E x V (chaos), calculated using BLOSUM62-based TCRdist between CDR3 peptides within each V-J. Welch's t-statistics and random forest reduced 514 V-J features to roughly 13, which were used in a naive Bayes classifier (R e1071). TCRdb reran the public reads through fastp at Q25 and MiXCR, keeping productive beta chains. Rows are unified per CDR3 protein, each entry keeping the most common DNA and genes. These V and J calls are TCRdb output, not the study's own analysis. Counted in this sample were roughly 570,000 distinct CDR3 sequences; about a sixth of them appeared once. Around 7.8% of the sample lies in the top ten.

This TCR came from a woman aged 25 to 39 with Graves' hyperthyroidism. This chain is built from TRBV10-1 and TRBJ1-1, with no confidently assigned D gene. Sequencing input: blood. The CDR3 in this case is CASSENQMNTEAFF. Read as DNA, the sequence is TGCGCCAGCAGTGAAAATCAGATGAACACTGAAGCTTTCTTT.